This record covers a single T cell receptor (beta chain). Here immunoSEQ multiplex PCR was the method, and the copy in TCRdb shows in-frame clones only, minus some. The data show 55,000 to 80,000 clones, more than 65% seen once. These data originate in a study of blood T cell repertoires in COVID-19. This CDR3 is built from 15 residues. The germline gives CDR1 LNHDA, CDR2 SQIVND (reference sequence). The germline V and J ends were trimmed by 5 bases and 2 bases, with 13 bases remaining between them. Source material: peripheral blood. The sequence derives from a woman aged 80 or older with active or convalescent COVID-19. V gene TRBV19 combines with J gene TRBJ1-5; D unresolved. CDR3 loop: CASSSRVSGNQPQHF. The CDR3 DNA reads TGTGCCAGTAGTTCTCGGGTTTCGGGCAATCAGCCCCAGCATTTT.